The 6 T cell receptor beta chains in this list originate from one sample, sequenced in a study of blood T cell repertoires in COVID-19. Repertoires were generated with immunoSEQ multiplex PCR, while TCRdb's copy carries only in-frame clones and drops some. The repertoire includes about 300,000 clones, about 91% of them detected once, and under 2% sits in the top ten. Sequencing was performed on peripheral blood. Source of these receptors: a woman between 25 and 40 years old with COVID-19, enrolled during active disease.

CDR3 bases: TGTGCCAGCAGTTTATTGGGGGGGCAGGGTGAAGCTTTCTTT. Encoded protein: CASSLLGGQGEAFF. The J gene is TRBJ1-1, the V gene TRBV27; a weak D match, TRBD1 (6 bases). CDR1 and CDR2 (germline): MNHEY, SMNVEV (reference sequence). Trimming cost V 1 base and J 7 bases, with 13 bases left between them. The CDR3 is made up of 14 amino acids.

This rearrangement joins TRBV5-6 to TRBJ2-1; 8 positions match TRBD2. Trimming took 4 bases from V and 4 from J; bases not matched to a gene: 10. Germline V gene sequence: CDR1 SGHDT, CDR2 YYEEEE. CDR3 length: 16 residues. As DNA, the CDR3 is TGTGCCAGCAGCCTATTACCGGGACTAGAATACAATGAGCAGTTCTTC. Translation gives CASSLLPGLEYNEQFF.

The chain uses TRBV9 and TRBJ2-7, with 7 bases fitting TRBD2. Germline loops: CDR1 SGDLS, CDR2 YYNGEE. Trimming at V came to 4 bases and at J to 7 bases, leaving 5 bases not matched to a gene. This CDR3 has 12 residues. The CDR3 DNA reads TGTGCCAGCAGCCCAACAGCGGGGGAGCAGTACTTC. Amino acid sequence: CASSPTAGEQYF.

This clone was found once. The chain employs TRBV9 and TRBJ2-1; TRBD2 aligns across 7 bases. Germline V gene lookup returns CDR1 SGDLS and CDR2 YYNGEE. The CDR3 consists of 16 residues. V gave up 4 bases and J gave up 5 bases; unmatched junction bases: 12. DNA for the CDR3: TGTGCCAGCAGCTCCCCATGGGGGGGAGCGGACAATGAGCAGTTCTTC. Amino acids: CASSSPWGGADNEQFF.

The V and J genes are TRBV5-1 and TRBJ1-3; D might be TRBD1 (5 bases). The CDR3 extends over 16 amino acids. Germline V gives CDR1 SGHRS, CDR2 YFSETQ. Between the trimmed V and J ends, which lost 4 bases and 0 bases, there was a span of 14 bases. The CDR3 here is CASSIRDSSSGNTIYF. CDR3 bases: TGCGCCAGCAGCATTAGGGACTCCAGCTCTGGAAACACCATATATTTT.

This chain uses TRBV19 with TRBJ2-5; maybe TRBD1 (6 bases). CDR1 LNHDA and CDR2 SQIVND come from the germline V gene (reference sequence). Trimming pared 6 bases from V and 2 bases from J, leaving 10 bases between. The CDR3 is 13 amino acids. DNA for the CDR3: TGTGCCAGTAGGAGACAGGAGCAAGAGACCCAGTACTTC. Translated: CASRRQEQETQYF.